These 17 T cell receptor beta chains were all obtained from the same sample, sequenced in a study of blood T cells in healthy people across ages. Combining a sample-barcoded 5' primer with a J-beta primer mix, a second PCR ran for 7 to 11 cycles. In TCRdb, the 5' RACE reads were re-called with MiXCR into one record per CDR3 protein. The data contain around 990,000 distinct CDR3 sequences, 35% to 40% of them singletons. Specimen: blood. Receptor source: a man between 18 and 35 years old in good health.

V is TRBV5-1 and J is TRBJ2-3; weak D call: TRBD2 (6 bases). This CDR3 region has 15 residues. The germline V and J ends were trimmed by 0 bases and 2 bases, with 10 bases remaining between them. The germline CDR1 and CDR2 sequences are SGHRS and YFSETQ. The CDR3 loop reads CASSLADYPTDTQYF. CDR3 sequence (DNA): TGCGCCAGCAGCTTGGCGGACTACCCCACAGATACGCAGTATTTT.

This clonotype was observed a few times. The chain links TRBV7-9 to TRBJ1-2; D is uncertain. Germline V gene lookup returns CDR1 SEHNR and CDR2 FQNEAQ (reference sequence). V dropped 2 bases and J dropped 0 bases, with 10 bases sitting between them. The CDR3 loop spans 15 amino acids. The CDR3 bases are TGTGCCAGCAGCTTATTAACAGAGTCTAACTATGGCTACACCTTC. Residues: CASSLLTESNYGYTF.

A remark on this clonotype: Germline is not matched at one junction end, which may reflect a read error. J is TRBJ2-1 and V is TRBV9, with D possibly matching TRBD1 (7 bases). CDR1 and CDR2 from the germline V gene are SGDLS and YYNGEE. This CDR3 spans 13 amino acids. CDR3 sequence: CASSGQVGHEQFF. DNA of the CDR3: TGTGCCAGTAGCGGACAGGTGGGCCATGAGCAGTTCTTC.

Note on this clonotype: The junction and the germline gene differ at one end; a read error may be behind it. The gene calls are TRBV12-3 or TRBV12-4 and TRBJ2-2; TRBD2 agrees at 10 bases. The CDR3 loop spans 14 amino acids. The CDR3 DNA reads as TGTGCCAGCAGTGTAGCGGGGGGACCCGGGGAGCTGTTTTTT. It translates to CASSVAGGPGELFF.

This chain connects TRBV30 to TRBJ1-1, with D possibly TRBD1 on 5 matching bases. V lost 0 bases and J lost 12, with 11 bases in between. Per the germline V gene, CDR1 is GTSNPN and CDR2 is SVGIG (reference sequence). CDR3 length equals 11 residues. The CDR3 nucleotides are TGTGCCTGGAGTGTCCCCGGGGCATCTTTCTTT. Protein product: CAWSVPGASFF.

This clonotype was seen a few times. The chain is built from TRBV9 and TRBJ1-2; no clear D. The germline gives CDR1 SGDLS, CDR2 YYNGEE. The length of the CDR3 is 15 residues. Between the trimmed V and J ends, which lost 0 bases and 2 bases, there was a span of 11 bases. The CDR3 region is CASSVGWTTNYGYTF. CDR3 DNA sequence: TGTGCCAGCAGCGTAGGTTGGACGACCAACTATGGCTACACCTTC. Drawing the rest from reference TRBV9 and TRBJ1-2, the complete variable domain is DSGVTQTPKHLITATGQRVTLRCSPRSGDLSVYWYQQSLDQGLQFLIQYYNGEERAKGNILERFSAQQFPDLHSELNLSSLELGDSALYFCASSVGWTTNYGYTFGSGTRLTVV.

The chain carries TRBV24-1 and TRBJ1-1; weak D call: TRBD1 (6 bases). Trimming took off 7 bases at V and 1 base at J, with 15 bases between the two ends. This CDR3 contains 15 residues. The V gene's germline CDR1 is KGHDR and CDR2 SFDVKD. The CDR3 here is CATRNREERNTEAFF. The CDR3 DNA follows: TGTGCCACCAGGAACAGGGAAGAGAGGAACACTGAAGCTTTCTTT.

This clonotype was detected a few times. The chain combines TRBV7-3 with TRBJ1-1; D unresolved. V dropped 1 base and J dropped 0 bases, with 9 bases sitting between them. Germline CDR1 and CDR2: SGHTA and FQGTGA. The CDR3 spans 15 residues. In nucleotides, the CDR3 is TGTGCCAGCAGCTTAAAGGCCGAACTGAACACTGAAGCTTTCTTT. It is translated as CASSLKAELNTEAFF.

This clonotype was picked up one time. At one end, the junction sequence differs from germline, possibly due to a read error. V usage is TRBV10-3 and J usage is TRBJ2-3; the D gene is possibly TRBD2 (6 bases). The CDR3 contains 16 residues. Germline CDR1 is ENHRY and CDR2 is SYGVKD. The CDR3 DNA sequence: TGTACCATCAGTGAGTCGGACGGAGGGCCACGAGATACGCAGTATTTT. It specifies CTISESDGGPRDTQYF.

The sample holds a few counts of this clonotype. V is TRBV7-2 and J is TRBJ1-1; the D gene is possibly TRBD1 (6 bases). Germline V gene data show CDR1 as SGHTA and CDR2 as FQGNSA. Trimming removed 3 bases from V and 3 bases from J, with 14 bases in between. This CDR3 region has 15 residues. The CDR3 DNA follows: TGTGCCAGCAGCTTTTACAGGGAGGCTGACACTGAAGCTTTCTTT. Its protein product is CASSFYREADTEAFF.

In its sample, this clonotype was seen many times. The gene calls are TRBV5-6 and TRBJ2-1, with no clear D. Germline CDR1 and CDR2: SGHDT and YYEEEE. V lost 4 bases, J lost 1 base, and 12 bases lay in between. This CDR3 has 15 amino acids. The CDR3 reads CASSLDAPSYNEQFF. In DNA form, the CDR3 reads TGTGCCAGCAGCCTGGACGCTCCGTCCTACAATGAGCAGTTCTTC.

This chain connects TRBV29-1 to TRBJ1-5; weak D call: TRBD1 (5 bases). The CDR3 spans 15 residues. Trimming removed 6 bases at V and 2 bases at J, with 17 bases between. Germline V CDR1 and CDR2: SQVTM, ANQGSEA. CDR3 nucleotide sequence: TGCAGCGTCGCCCCGACAGCCGATGGCAATCAGCCCCAGCATTTT. Its protein product is CSVAPTADGNQPQHF.

This clonotype was counted only a few times. The chain carries TRBV20-1 and TRBJ2-7, with D perhaps TRBD1 or TRBD2 (6 bases each). Germline V CDR1 and CDR2: DFQATT, SNEGSKA (reference sequence). CDR3 length: 15 amino acids. The germline V and J ends were trimmed by 5 bases and 3 bases, with 20 bases remaining between them. CDR3 residues: CSAGLKGGFYYEQYF. For the CDR3, the DNA is TGCAGTGCTGGGCTAAAGGGGGGCTTTTACTACGAGCAGTACTTC.

This CDR3 is CASSEEAGGAYNEQFF. CDR3 sequence (DNA): TGTGCCAGCAGTGAAGAAGCGGGAGGGGCCTACAATGAGCAGTTCTTC. This chain joins TRBV2 and TRBJ2-1, with 10 bases lining up with TRBD2. Germline trimming cut 1 base from V and 2 bases from J; bases unmatched to any gene: 2. CDR1 and CDR2 (germline): SNHLY, FYNNEI. This CDR3 is 16 amino acids long.

The V and J genes are TRBV20-1 and TRBJ2-2, with a possible D match to TRBD2 (6 bases). Germline V lookup: CDR1 DFQATT, CDR2 SNEGSKA (reference sequence). Trimming took 3 bases from V and 3 from J, leaving 11 bases between them. This CDR3 spans 14 amino acids. Written as DNA, the CDR3 is TGCAGTGCTAGCCGGCCGGGGGACACCGGGGAGCTGTTTTTT. Translation gives CSASRPGDTGELFF.

This clonotype was observed a few times. CDR3 in amino acids: CASSQTTGITEAFF. CDR3 bases: TGTGCCAGCAGTCAGACGACAGGGATCACTGAAGCTTTCTTT. V gene TRBV6-2 or TRBV6-3 combines with J gene TRBJ1-1; TRBD1 matches 7 bases. Germline V gene lookup returns CDR1 MNHEY and CDR2 SVGEGT. This CDR3 is built from 14 residues. Losses at the gene ends were 5 bases for V and 4 bases for J; bases not matched to a gene: 7.

This clonotype came up a few times. This chain connects TRBV6-6 to TRBJ1-2; D might be TRBD1 (5 bases). V lost 8 bases, J lost 5 bases, and 15 bases lay in between. CDR1 is MNHNY, CDR2 SVGAGI, per germline (reference sequence). The CDR3 covers 13 residues. For the CDR3, the DNA is TGTGCCAGCCGACAGAGTACAGATTATGGCTACACCTTC. Protein: CASRQSTDYGYTF.